Below, one T cell receptor (beta chain) is given with its context. The antigen is unknown. The V gene end was trimmed by 2 bases and the J gene end by 0 bases; junction bases not matched to a gene: 5. Germline CDR1 reads SEHNR; CDR2 reads FQNEAQ (reference sequence). The CDR3 is 16 residues long. MiXCR, run by TCRdb on the reads, gives a single entry per CDR3 protein. The table includes around 230,000 distinct CDR3 sequences, 35% to 40% detected once. The data derive from a study of T cell repertoires in cytomegalovirus infection. The study, taken as a whole, reports: What dominated the ex vivo response were HLA-C-restricted CMV-specific TCR beta clonotypes.

The chain is built from TRBV7-9 and TRBJ2-3; 7 bases are a match to TRBD2. The sequence came from a human donor in good health (CMV status not recorded). Some clones in this sample may be carry-over from other donors' samples. The material sequenced was CD8+ T cells from cultured PBMCs, taken from culture after CMV antigen stimulation. The CDR3 DNA sequence: TGTGCCAGCAGCTTACCTTGGGACTATAGCACAGATACGCAGTATTTT. Translation: CASSLPWDYSTDTQYF.